This record concerns one TCR beta chain sequence. The time point was: pretreatment peripheral blood. The record originates from a study of PD-L1 blockade in urothelial cancer. Measured with immunoSEQ multiplex PCR; TCRdb has only the in-frame clones, and not every one. The sample yields tens of thousands of clones, roughly four fifths seen once. The source material was PBMCs, sampled around atezolizumab (anti-PD-L1) treatment. The sequence came from a man aged 65 to 79 with urothelial cancer.

The DNA of the CDR3 is TGTGCCAGCAGCGACCCGGGACAGGGCGCCTACAATGAGCAGTTCTTC. It yields the protein CASSDPGQGAYNEQFF. The V call is TRBV11-3, the J call TRBJ2-1; 9 bases map to TRBD1. Germline CDR1 SGHNT, CDR2 YENEEA. V was clipped by 5 bases and J by 2 bases; unmatched bases: 7. This CDR3 comprises 16 residues.